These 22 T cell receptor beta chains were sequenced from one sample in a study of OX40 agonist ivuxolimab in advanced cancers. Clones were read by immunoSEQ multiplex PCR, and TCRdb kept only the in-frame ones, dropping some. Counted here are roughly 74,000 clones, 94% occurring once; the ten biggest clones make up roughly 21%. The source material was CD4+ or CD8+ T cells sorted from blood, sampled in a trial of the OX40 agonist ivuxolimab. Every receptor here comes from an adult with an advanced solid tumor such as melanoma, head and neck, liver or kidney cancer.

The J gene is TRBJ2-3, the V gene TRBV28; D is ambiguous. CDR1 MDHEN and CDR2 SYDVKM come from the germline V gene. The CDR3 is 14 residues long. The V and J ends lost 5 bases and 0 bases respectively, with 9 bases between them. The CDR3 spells CASSAVGSTDTQYF. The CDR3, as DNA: TGTGCCAGCAGTGCAGTTGGGAGCACAGATACGCAGTATTTT.

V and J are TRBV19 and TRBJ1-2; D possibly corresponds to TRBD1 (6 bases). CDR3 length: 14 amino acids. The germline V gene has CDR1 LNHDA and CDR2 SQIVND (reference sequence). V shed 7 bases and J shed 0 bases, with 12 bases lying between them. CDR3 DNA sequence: TGTGCCAGTACGCTTGGGGGGCCTAACTATGGCTACACCTTC. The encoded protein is CASTLGGPNYGYTF.

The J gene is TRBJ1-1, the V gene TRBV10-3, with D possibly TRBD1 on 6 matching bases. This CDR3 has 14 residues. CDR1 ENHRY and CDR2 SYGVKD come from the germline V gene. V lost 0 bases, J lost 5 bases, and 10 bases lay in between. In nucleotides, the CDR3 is TGTGCCATCAGTGAGTCGGGGGCGGCAACTGAAGCTTTCTTT. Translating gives CAISESGAATEAFF.

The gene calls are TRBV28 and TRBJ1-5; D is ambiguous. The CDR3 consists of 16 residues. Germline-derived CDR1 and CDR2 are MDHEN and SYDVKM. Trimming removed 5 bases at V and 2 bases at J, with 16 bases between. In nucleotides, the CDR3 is TGTGCCAGCAGTGCAATATCCGGGTGGGGCAATCAGCCCCAGCATTTT. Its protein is CASSAISGWGNQPQHF.

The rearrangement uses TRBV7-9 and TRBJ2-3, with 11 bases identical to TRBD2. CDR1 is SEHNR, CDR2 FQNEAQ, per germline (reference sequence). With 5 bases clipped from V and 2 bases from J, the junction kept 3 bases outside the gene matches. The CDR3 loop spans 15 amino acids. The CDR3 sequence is CASSHSGGDTDTQYF. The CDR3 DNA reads TGTGCCAGCAGCCATAGCGGGGGGGACACAGATACGCAGTATTTT.

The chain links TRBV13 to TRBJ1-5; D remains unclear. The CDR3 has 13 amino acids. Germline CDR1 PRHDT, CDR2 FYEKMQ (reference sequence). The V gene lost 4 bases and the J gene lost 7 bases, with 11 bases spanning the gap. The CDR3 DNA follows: TGTGCCAGCAGCTCCCACGGGCGCCAGCCCCAGCATTTT. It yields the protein CASSSHGRQPQHF.

The CDR3: CASSLEGTENTEAFF. In DNA, the CDR3 is TGCGCCAGCAGCTTGGAGGGGACAGAGAACACTGAAGCTTTCTTT. This chain joins TRBV5-1 and TRBJ1-1; 7 bases agree with TRBD1. V lost 0 bases and J lost 1; bases outside the gene matches: 3. Germline lookup yields CDR1 SGHRS and CDR2 YFSETQ. CDR3 length: 15 residues.

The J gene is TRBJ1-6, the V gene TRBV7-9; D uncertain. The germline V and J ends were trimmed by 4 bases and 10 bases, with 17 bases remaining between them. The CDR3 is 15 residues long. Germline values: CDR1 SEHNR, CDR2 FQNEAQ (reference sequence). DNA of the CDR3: TGTGCCAGCAGCTCGACCTCCCGATCGGAGTCACCCCTCCACTTT. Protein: CASSSTSRSESPLHF.

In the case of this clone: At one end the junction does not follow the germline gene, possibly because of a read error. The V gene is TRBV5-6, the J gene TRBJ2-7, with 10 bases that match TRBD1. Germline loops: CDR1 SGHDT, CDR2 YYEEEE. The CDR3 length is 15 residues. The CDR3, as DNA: TGTGCCAGCAGCAGACCGGGACAGGGGAACAACGAGCAGCACTTC. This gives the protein CASSRPGQGNNEQHF.

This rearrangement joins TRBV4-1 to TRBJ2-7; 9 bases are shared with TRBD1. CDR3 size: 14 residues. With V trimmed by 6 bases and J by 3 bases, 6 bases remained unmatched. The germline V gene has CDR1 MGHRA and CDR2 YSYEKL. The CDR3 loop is CASSFRTGVYEQYF. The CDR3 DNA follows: TGCGCCAGCAGTTTCAGGACAGGGGTCTACGAGCAGTACTTC.

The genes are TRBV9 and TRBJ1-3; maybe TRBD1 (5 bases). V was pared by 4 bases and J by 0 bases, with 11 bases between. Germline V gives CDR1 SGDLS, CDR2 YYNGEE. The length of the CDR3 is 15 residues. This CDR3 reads CASSFGGDSGNTIYF. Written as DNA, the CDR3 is TGTGCCAGCAGCTTCGGGGGGGACTCTGGAAACACCATATATTTT.

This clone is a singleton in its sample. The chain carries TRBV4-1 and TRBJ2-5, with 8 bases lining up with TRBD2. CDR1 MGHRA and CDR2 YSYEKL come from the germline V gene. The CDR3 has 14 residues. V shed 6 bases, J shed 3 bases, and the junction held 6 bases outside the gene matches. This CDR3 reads CASSRRGGEETQYF. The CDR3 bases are TGCGCCAGCAGTCGCCGGGGGGGCGAAGAGACCCAGTACTTC.

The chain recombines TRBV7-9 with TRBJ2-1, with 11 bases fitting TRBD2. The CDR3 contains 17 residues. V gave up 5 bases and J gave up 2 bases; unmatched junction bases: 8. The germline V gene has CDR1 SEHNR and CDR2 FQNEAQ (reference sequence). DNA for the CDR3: TGTGCCAGCAGCCCCGGGACTAGCGGTCTTCCCTACAATGAGCAGTTCTTC. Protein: CASSPGTSGLPYNEQFF.

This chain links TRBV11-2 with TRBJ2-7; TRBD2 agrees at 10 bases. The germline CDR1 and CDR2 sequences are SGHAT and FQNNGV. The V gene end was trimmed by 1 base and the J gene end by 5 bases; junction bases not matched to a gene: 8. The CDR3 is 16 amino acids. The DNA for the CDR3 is TGTGCCAGCAGCTTAGCGTCCCTAGCGGGAGCTAACGAGCAGTACTTC. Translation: CASSLASLAGANEQYF.

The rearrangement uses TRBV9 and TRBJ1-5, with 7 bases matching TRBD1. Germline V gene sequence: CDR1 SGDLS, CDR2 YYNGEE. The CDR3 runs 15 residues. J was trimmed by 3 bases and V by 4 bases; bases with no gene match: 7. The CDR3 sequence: CASSPTGVDNQPQHF. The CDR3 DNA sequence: TGTGCCAGCAGCCCCACAGGGGTGGACAATCAGCCCCAGCATTTT.

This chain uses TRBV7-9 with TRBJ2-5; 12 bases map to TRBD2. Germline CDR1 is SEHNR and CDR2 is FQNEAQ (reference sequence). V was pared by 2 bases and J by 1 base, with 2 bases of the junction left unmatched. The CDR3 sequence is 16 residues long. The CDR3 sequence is CASSLTSGGIQETQYF. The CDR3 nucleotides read TGTGCCAGCAGCTTAACTAGCGGGGGGATCCAAGAGACCCAGTACTTC.

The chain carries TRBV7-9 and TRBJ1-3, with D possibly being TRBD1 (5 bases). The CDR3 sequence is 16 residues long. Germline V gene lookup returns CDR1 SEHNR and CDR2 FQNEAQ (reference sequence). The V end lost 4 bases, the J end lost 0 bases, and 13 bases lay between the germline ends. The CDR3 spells CASSSGTAASGNTIYF. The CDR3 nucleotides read TGTGCCAGCAGCTCCGGGACTGCCGCCTCTGGAAACACCATATATTTT.

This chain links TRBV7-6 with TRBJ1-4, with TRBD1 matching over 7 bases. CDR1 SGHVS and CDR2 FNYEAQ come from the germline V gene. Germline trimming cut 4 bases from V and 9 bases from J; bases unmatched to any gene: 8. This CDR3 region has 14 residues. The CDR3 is CASSSGGGQKKLFF. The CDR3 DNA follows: TGTGCCAGCAGCTCTGGGGGGGGACAGAAAAAACTGTTTTTT. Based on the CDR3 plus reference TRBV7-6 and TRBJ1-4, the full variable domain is GAGVSQSPRYKVTKRGQDVALRCDPISGHVSLYWYRQALGQGPEFLTYFNYEAQQDKSGLPNDRFSAERPEGSISTLTIQRTEQRDSAMYRCASSSGGGQKKLFFGSGTQLSVL.

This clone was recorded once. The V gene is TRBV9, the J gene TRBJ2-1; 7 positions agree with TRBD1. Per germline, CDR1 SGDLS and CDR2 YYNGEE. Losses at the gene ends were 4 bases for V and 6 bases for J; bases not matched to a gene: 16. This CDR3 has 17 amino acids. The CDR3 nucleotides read TGTGCCAGCAGCCCACGTCCAAGGGGGCCCAAAGCCAATGAGCAGTTCTTC. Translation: CASSPRPRGPKANEQFF.

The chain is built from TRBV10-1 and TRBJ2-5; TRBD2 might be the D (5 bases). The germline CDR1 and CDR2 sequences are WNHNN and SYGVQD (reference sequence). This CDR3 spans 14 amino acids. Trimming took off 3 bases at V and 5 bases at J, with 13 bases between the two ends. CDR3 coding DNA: TGCGCCAGCAGTGATGCTAGCTGGGGTGAGACCCAGTACTTC. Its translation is CASSDASWGETQYF.

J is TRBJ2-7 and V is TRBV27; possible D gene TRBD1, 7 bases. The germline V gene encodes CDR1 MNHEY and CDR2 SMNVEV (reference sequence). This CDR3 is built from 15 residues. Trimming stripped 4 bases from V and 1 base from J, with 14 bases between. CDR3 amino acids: CASSYSGGSSYEQYF. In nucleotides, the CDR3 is TGTGCCAGCAGTTACTCAGGGGGGTCGTCCTACGAGCAGTACTTC.

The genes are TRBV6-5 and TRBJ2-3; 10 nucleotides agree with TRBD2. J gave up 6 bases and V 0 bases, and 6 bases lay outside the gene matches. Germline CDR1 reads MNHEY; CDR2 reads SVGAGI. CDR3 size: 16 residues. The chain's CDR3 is CASSYSLAGSMDTQYF. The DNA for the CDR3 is TGTGCCAGCAGTTACTCACTAGCGGGAAGTATGGATACGCAGTATTTT.